These T cell receptor beta chains were read from a single sample in a study of shared clonotypes between healthy human individuals. Here immunoSEQ multiplex PCR was the method, and the copy in TCRdb shows in-frame clones only, minus some. The table shows 1.5 million to 2.5 million clones, with approximately 94% occurring only once. Input material: naive CD8+ T cells sorted from blood. These receptors were collected from a man in his late teens or twenties in good health. Both conserved end residues are part of each CDR3. Each record gives: V gene, D gene, J gene, clone size, CDR3 DNA, CDR3 protein. The D gene is left open where the match is weak. Rows give clone size only sometimes, using once, few, many, or a class for an expanded clone.

TRBV28,TRBD2,TRBJ2-3,-,TGTGCCAGCAGTCCGTTCCGGGGGGGTACGCAGTATTTT,CASSPFRGGTQYF
TRBV7-9,-,TRBJ2-1,-,TGTGCCAGCAGCCCCCCAGCAACCAATCCCTTAAGCTCCTACAATGAGCAGTTCTTC,CASSPPATNPLSSYNEQFF
TRBV7-9,TRBD1,TRBJ2-7,-,TGTGCCAGCACCGGGACAGTGGACGCTGTGCAGTACTTC,CASTGTVDAVQYF
TRBV9,-,TRBJ1-1,-,TGTGCCAGCAGCGTTCTTACAGGGAGTGAAGCTTTCTTT,CASSVLTGSEAFF
TRBV10-3,-,TRBJ1-6,-,TGTGCCATCAGTGAGAACGGGCCCCATAATTCACCCCTCCACTTT,CAISENGPHNSPLHF
TRBV28,-,TRBJ2-3,-,TGTGCCAGCAGTTCCAGGGTCGATACGCAGTATTTT,CASSSRVDTQYF
TRBV20-1,-,TRBJ2-3,-,TGCAGTGCCCGAGTGACAGATACGCAGTATTTT,CSARVTDTQYF
TRBV9,TRBD1,TRBJ1-5,-,TGTGCCAGCAGCGTGACAGGGGCGGACAATCAGCCCCAGCATTTT,CASSVTGADNQPQHF
TRBV9,-,TRBJ2-1,-,TGTGCCAGCAGCGTGAGTTTGAGCCAGGAGCAGTTCTTC,CASSVSLSQEQFF
TRBV2,TRBD2,TRBJ2-2,once,TGTGCCAGCAGTGAAGTGATACTTGGACTAGCGGGACAAACCGGGGAGCTGTTTTTT,CASSEVILGLAGQTGELFF
TRBV9,-,TRBJ2-3,-,TGTGCCAGCAGCAGAGGGGGGGTTTTTGCAGATACGCAGTATTTT,CASSRGGVFADTQYF
TRBV5-4,TRBD1,TRBJ1-6,-,TGTGCCAGCAGCCCCGGACAGGGTGATTGGGATAATTCACCCCTCCACTTT,CASSPGQGDWDNSPLHF
TRBV2,TRBD1,TRBJ2-2,-,TGTGCCAGCAGTCGGACAGGGTCGACCGGGGAGCTGTTTTTT,CASSRTGSTGELFF
TRBV7-8,TRBD1,TRBJ2-3,-,TGTGCCAGCAGCCGATGGACAGGGGAAGGCCCAGATACGCAGTATTTT,CASSRWTGEGPDTQYF
TRBV13,-,TRBJ2-1,-,TGTGCCAGCAGCTTAGGCAATGGAAATGAGCAGTTCTTC,CASSLGNGNEQFF
TRBV9,-,TRBJ2-5,once,TGTGCCAGCAGCGTAGAGAGGGGAGGGACAGGAGAAGAGACCCAGTACTTC,CASSVERGGTGEETQYF
TRBV29-1,-,TRBJ2-7,-,TGCAGCGTTCAAACCCACGAGCAGTACTTC,CSVQTHEQYF
TRBV30,-,TRBJ2-1,-,TGTGCCTGGAGTGAGAGCTCCTACAATGAGCAGTTCTTC,CAWSESSYNEQFF
TRBV6-5,-,TRBJ1-2,-,TGTGCCAGCAGTTACGACGCGGCGGGCCAGAACTATGGCTACACCTTC,CASSYDAAGQNYGYTF
TRBV27,-,TRBJ2-7,-,TGTGCCAGCAGTTTGGGGGACGGTCCCTACGAGCAGTACTTC,CASSLGDGPYEQYF
TRBV5-4,-,TRBJ2-3,-,TGTGCCAGCAGCTTGGGAGGAGATACGCAGTATTTT,CASSLGGDTQYF
TRBV6-1,-,TRBJ2-7,-,TGTGCCAGCAGTGAAGTTCAGGGACCCCTCTACGAGCAGTACTTC,CASSEVQGPLYEQYF
TRBV13,-,TRBJ2-1,-,TGTGCCAGCAGCTTGGCCCAGGGGTGGGGGAGCTCCTACAATGAGCAGTTCTTC,CASSLAQGWGSSYNEQFF
TRBV28,-,TRBJ1-5,-,TGTGCCAGCAGTAACACAGGGAATCAGCCCCAGCATTTT,CASSNTGNQPQHF
TRBV9,-,TRBJ2-2,-,TGTGCCAGCAGCGTGACCGGGGAGCTGTTTTTT,CASSVTGELFF
TRBV2,-,TRBJ2-1,-,TGTGCCAGCAGTCCATCAGGGTCCCTCCTCCACAATGAGCAGTTCTTC,CASSPSGSLLHNEQFF
TRBV27,TRBD1,TRBJ1-6,-,TGTGCCAGCACCCGGACAGGCGCTAATTCACCCCTCCACTTT,CASTRTGANSPLHF
TRBV2,-,TRBJ1-1,-,TGTGCCAGCAGTGCTACAGGTGAAGCTTTCTTT,CASSATGEAFF
TRBV7-2,-,TRBJ2-7,-,TGTGCCAGCAGCCCCTCCCCGCGGGATTTTTACGAGCAGTACTTC,CASSPSPRDFYEQYF